The 32 T cell receptor beta chains presented below share a single source sample, sequenced in a study of T cells expressing NK-cell markers. Reanalyzing the 5' RACE reads, TCRdb keeps one entry per CDR3 protein, without DNA. This sample's clone table lists over 250,000 distinct CDR3 sequences. Sample: blood T cells: a sorted CD56 or NKG2C T cell subset, CD4+ or CD8+ T cells, or bulk PBMC T cells (not recorded which). The receptors derive from a woman aged 18 to 69 in good health.

The J gene is TRBJ2-1, the V gene TRBV5-1; the TRBD1 assignment by TCRdb is unverifiable without DNA. The length of the CDR3 is 13 residues. Germline V gene lookup returns CDR1 SGHRS and CDR2 YFSETQ. The CDR3 sequence is CASSPGQPHEQFF.

J is TRBJ2-1 and V is TRBV6-1; TCRdb's D call, TRBD1, is unchecked because there is no DNA. This CDR3 comprises 15 residues. Germline values: CDR1 MNHNS, CDR2 SASEGT. The CDR3 sequence: CASSGRSFPGDEQFF.

CDR3 residues: CASSPSRGGETQYF. This chain joins TRBV6-1 and TRBJ2-5; TCRdb returns TRBD1, unconfirmable since there is no DNA. The CDR3 runs 14 residues. Per the germline V gene, CDR1 is MNHNS and CDR2 is SASEGT.

This rearrangement joins TRBV5-1 to TRBJ2-2; as DNA is missing, the TRBD2 call by TCRdb cannot be tested. Germline V gene lookup returns CDR1 SGHRS and CDR2 YFSETQ. This CDR3 region has 15 residues. The CDR3 is CATALAGVHTGELFF.

The chain carries TRBV12-3 or TRBV12-4 and TRBJ2-7; TCRdb's D call of TRBD2 is untestable without DNA. There are 16 residues in the CDR3. This chain's CDR3 is CASSLVVRASSDEQYF.

The J gene is TRBJ1-2, the V gene TRBV3-1. Germline-derived CDR1 and CDR2 are LGHDT and YNNKEL (reference sequence). This CDR3 contains 13 residues. The CDR3 here is CASSPYVDLGYTF. Looking up the rest from reference TRBV3-1 and TRBJ1-2 gives the full variable domain: DTAVSQTPKYLVTQMGNDKSIKCEQNLGHDTMYWYKQDSKKFLKIMFSYNNKELIINETVPNRFSPKSPDKAHLNLHINSLELGDSAVYFCASSPYVDLGYTFGSGTRLTVV.

The J gene is TRBJ2-1, the V gene TRBV3-1. This CDR3 has 12 amino acids. Germline CDR1 and CDR2: LGHDT and YNNKEL (reference sequence). CDR3: CASSQGASEQFF.

The V gene is TRBV5-1, the J gene TRBJ2-2; the D gene TCRdb calls, TRBD2, cannot be checked with no DNA. This CDR3 is built from 16 residues. CDR1 SGHRS and CDR2 YFSETQ come from the germline V gene. The CDR3 sequence is CASSPGSGRAVGELFF.

The chain uses TRBV7-2 and TRBJ2-3; the D gene TCRdb calls, TRBD2, cannot be checked with no DNA. Germline V gene sequence: CDR1 SGHTA, CDR2 FQGNSA. The CDR3 runs 18 residues. The CDR3: CASSLAVGLAGGTDTQYF.

V is TRBV11-2 and J is TRBJ2-1; TCRdb names TRBD1, which stays unverified in the absence of DNA. Germline V gene data show CDR1 as SGHAT and CDR2 as FQNNGV. CDR3 length: 15 amino acids. CDR3: CASSTAGQTYNEQFF.

The gene calls are TRBV9 and TRBJ2-5; the TRBD2 assignment by TCRdb is unverifiable without DNA. Per the germline V gene, CDR1 is SGDLS and CDR2 is YYNGEE. This CDR3 contains 15 residues. The CDR3 protein is CASSVGLAGVETQYF. Drawing the rest from reference TRBV9 and TRBJ2-5, the complete variable domain is DSGVTQTPKHLITATGQRVTLRCSPRSGDLSVYWYQQSLDQGLQFLIQYYNGEERAKGNILERFSAQQFPDLHSELNLSSLELGDSALYFCASSVGLAGVETQYFGPGTRLLVL.

The chain carries TRBV20-1 and TRBJ2-3. CDR3 size: 13 residues. Germline V lookup: CDR1 DFQATT, CDR2 SNEGSKA (reference sequence). The CDR3 loop reads CSARAASADTQYF.

The chain employs TRBV15 and TRBJ1-5; no DNA is available, so the TRBD1 call from TCRdb remains unchecked. The CDR3 totals 15 residues. From germline, CDR1 is LNHNV and CDR2 YYDKDF (reference sequence). The CDR3 here is CATSTGDRGNQPQHF.

This sequence joins TRBV5-1 and TRBJ2-7; the TCRdb D gene call, TRBD1, has no DNA to confirm it. The CDR3 contains 14 residues. Germline lookup yields CDR1 SGHRS and CDR2 YFSETQ. The CDR3 is CASTSGGGSYEQYF. Drawing the rest from reference TRBV5-1 and TRBJ2-7, the complete variable domain is KAGVTQTPRYLIKTRGQQVTLSCSPISGHRSVSWYQQTPGQGLQFLFEYFSETQRNKGNFPGRFSGRQFSNSRSEMNVSTLELGDSALYLCASTSGGGSYEQYFGPGTRLTVT.

The chain couples TRBV6-2 or TRBV6-3 to TRBJ2-2. Germline lookup yields CDR1 MNHEY and CDR2 SVGEGT. This CDR3 comprises 15 residues. CDR3 loop: CASRIVGTNTGELFF.

This sequence joins TRBV27 and TRBJ2-7; with no DNA, the TCRdb D assignment of TRBD1 cannot be verified. Germline CDR1 reads MNHEY; CDR2 reads SMNVEV (reference sequence). This CDR3 comprises 14 residues. This CDR3 is CASSTRTGRYEQYF.

The chain couples TRBV20-1 to TRBJ1-1. Germline V gives CDR1 DFQATT, CDR2 SNEGSKA (reference sequence). The CDR3 length is 13 residues. The CDR3: CSARGTGNTEAFF.

The rearrangement joins TRBV10-3 to TRBJ2-5; the D call of TRBD2 rests on TCRdb alone, since no DNA is present to check it. From germline, CDR1 is ENHRY and CDR2 SYGVKD. This CDR3 comprises 13 residues. CDR3 in amino acids: CAIRTSGQETQYF.

The gene calls are TRBV15 and TRBJ2-3; TCRdb reports TRBD2, a call that lacks DNA to check it against. The CDR3 runs to 15 residues. Germline V CDR1 and CDR2: LNHNV, YYDKDF (reference sequence). CDR3 amino acids: CATSREQGPTDTQYF. Using reference TRBV15 and TRBJ2-3 for the parts outside the CDR3, the full variable domain is DAMVIQNPRYQVTQFGKPVTLSCSQTLNHNVMYWYQQKSSQAPKLLFHYYDKDFNNEADTPDNFQSRRPNTSFCFLDIRSPGLGDTAMYLCATSREQGPTDTQYFGPGTRLTVL.

V gene TRBV11-2 combines with J gene TRBJ2-1. Germline CDR1 is SGHAT and CDR2 is FQNNGV. The CDR3 length is 14 residues. The CDR3 reads CASSLPSVYNEQFF.

The V gene is TRBV20-1, the J gene TRBJ1-5; the TCRdb call, TRBD1, lacks DNA for checking. CDR1 and CDR2 (germline): DFQATT, SNEGSKA (reference sequence). This CDR3 is 14 amino acids long. CDR3: CSARDGAGSQPQHF.

The chain joins TRBV12-3 or TRBV12-4 to TRBJ2-4; TCRdb calls TRBD1, which cannot be checked without DNA. The CDR3 is 12 amino acids. The CDR3 protein is CASSLSRSLQYF.

V gene TRBV5-1 combines with J gene TRBJ2-1; TCRdb's assignment of TRBD2 cannot be checked, as there is no DNA. Looked up from germline, CDR1 is SGHRS and CDR2 is YFSETQ. The CDR3 has 19 residues. CDR3 in amino acids: CASSSPRSGLAGSYNEQFF.

The chain uses TRBV18 and TRBJ2-5. Germline V gene sequence: CDR1 KGHSH, CDR2 LQKENI. CDR3 length: 14 residues. CDR3: CASSPLGRQETQYF.

The V gene is TRBV9, the J gene TRBJ2-3; TCRdb picks TRBD1, but there is no DNA to check that call. The CDR3 totals 17 residues. Germline loops: CDR1 SGDLS, CDR2 YYNGEE. CDR3: CASSVAQGGMGADTQYF. Full variable domain (outside the CDR3, taken from reference TRBV9 and TRBJ2-3): DSGVTQTPKHLITATGQRVTLRCSPRSGDLSVYWYQQSLDQGLQFLIQYYNGEERAKGNILERFSAQQFPDLHSELNLSSLELGDSALYFCASSVAQGGMGADTQYFGPGTRLTVL.

The chain couples TRBV11-2 to TRBJ2-2; checking the TCRdb D call of TRBD2 is not possible without DNA. The germline gives CDR1 SGHAT, CDR2 FQNNGV. There are 15 residues in the CDR3. This CDR3 reads CASSLAGTRNGELFF.

V and J are TRBV10-2 and TRBJ2-5; TCRdb outputs TRBD1, but without DNA this stays unchecked. This CDR3 spans 15 amino acids. CDR1 WSHSY and CDR2 SAAADI come from the germline V gene. The CDR3 is CASSAAWGWKETQYF.

The V and J genes are TRBV6-2 or TRBV6-3 and TRBJ2-7; there is no DNA to check the TCRdb D call of TRBD1. CDR3 length: 15 residues. Germline loops: CDR1 MNHEY, CDR2 SVGEGT. The chain's CDR3 is CASSYRRQASYEQYF.

The V and J genes are TRBV6-2 or TRBV6-3 and TRBJ2-7; TCRdb picks TRBD2, but there is no DNA to check that call. In germline, CDR1 is MNHEY, CDR2 SVGEGT. The CDR3 covers 16 residues. The CDR3 here is CASSYSPGTMGYEQYF.

The V and J genes are TRBV18 and TRBJ2-7; the TRBD2 assignment by TCRdb is unverifiable without DNA. CDR1 KGHSH and CDR2 LQKENI come from the germline V gene. The length of the CDR3 is 16 residues. CDR3 sequence reads: CASSFNPGTRFSEQYF. The whole variable domain, remainder taken from reference TRBV18 and TRBJ2-7, is NAGVMQNPRHLVRRRGQEARLRCSPMKGHSHVYWYRQLPEEGLKFMVYLQKENIIDESGMPKERFSAEFPKEGPSILRIQQVVRGDSAAYFCASSFNPGTRFSEQYFGPGTRLTVT.

The chain employs TRBV4-3 and TRBJ1-2; TCRdb's assignment of TRBD1 cannot be checked, as there is no DNA. Looked up from germline, CDR1 is LGHNA and CDR2 is YSLEER. CDR3 length: 16 residues. The chain's CDR3 is CASSQDPLDRDYGYTF.

This chain joins TRBV28 and TRBJ1-5; without DNA, the TCRdb call of TRBD1 cannot be checked. Germline CDR1 MDHEN, CDR2 SYDVKM. The length of the CDR3 is 16 residues. The CDR3 here is CASSLTTGHSNQPQHF.